The 25 T cell receptor beta chains given below trace back to one sample, sequenced in a study of siplizumab effects on memory and regulatory T cells. This table comes from immunoSEQ multiplex PCR, and its TCRdb copy is limited to in-frame clones, with some not included. The table records around 100,000 clones, over 90% of them present only once. Sequenced input: non-Treg CD4+ T cells sorted from blood. The receptors shown here come from a human donor in good health.

V and J are TRBV4-2 and TRBJ2-3; 9 bases are a match to TRBD2. CDR1 and CDR2 from the germline V gene are LGHNA and YNFKEQ. The CDR3 spans 17 residues. V dropped 0 bases and J dropped 8; count of bases not matched to a gene: 12. The DNA of the CDR3 is TGTGCCAGCAGCCAAGAAAGCTCGGGCGGGAGGGGTGGTACGCAGTATTTT. Its protein is CASSQESSGGRGGTQYF.

The V call is TRBV28, the J call TRBJ1-2; 10 nucleotides align to TRBD1. Germline V gene data show CDR1 as MDHEN and CDR2 as SYDVKM. The V and J ends lost 3 bases and 8 bases, in that order; junction bases with no gene match: 6. The CDR3 has 14 residues. In DNA, the CDR3 is TGTGCCAGCAGTTTTGCTGGGACAGGGGCGGGCTACACCTTC. Encoded protein: CASSFAGTGAGYTF.

This clone was seen just once. The J gene is TRBJ1-2, the V gene TRBV19; 7 nucleotides agree with TRBD1. The CDR3 is 13 residues long. Per germline, CDR1 LNHDA and CDR2 SQIVND (reference sequence). V lost 9 bases and J lost 3; bases outside the gene matches: 7. CDR3 residues: CASEDRAHYGYTF. Here the CDR3 DNA reads TGTGCCAGCGAAGACAGGGCTCACTATGGCTACACCTTC.

The rearrangement joins TRBV10-3 to TRBJ2-7, with 7 nucleotides matching TRBD1. Germline V gives CDR1 ENHRY, CDR2 SYGVKD. Trimming removed 6 bases from V and 3 bases from J; junction bases left unmatched: 5. The CDR3 runs 13 residues. The CDR3 DNA follows: TGTGCCATCAGCTCCCGACAGGGCTACGAGCAGTACTTC. It is translated as CAISSRQGYEQYF.

This clone occurred a few times. The rearrangement links TRBV7-3 to TRBJ1-1; TRBD1 is a possible D gene (5 bases). The CDR3 is 13 amino acids. V was shortened by 5 bases and J by 4 bases, with 11 bases between the two germline ends. Germline loops: CDR1 SGHTA, CDR2 FQGTGA. The CDR3 here is CASSPGRATEAFF. CDR3 DNA sequence: TGTGCCAGCAGCCCAGGGAGGGCCACTGAAGCTTTCTTT.

The genes are TRBV19 and TRBJ2-3; D uncertain. In germline, CDR1 is LNHDA, CDR2 SQIVND (reference sequence). This CDR3 spans 13 amino acids. V dropped 5 bases and J dropped 3 bases, with 9 bases sitting between them. Here the CDR3 DNA reads TGTGCCAGTAGTGAAGTCAGGACAGATACGCAGTATTTT. Translated: CASSEVRTDTQYF.

In nucleotides, the CDR3 is TGTGCCAGCAGCTTTTCGGGACAGGGGTCGGATACGCAGTATTTT. It yields the protein CASSFSGQGSDTQYF. The chain couples TRBV11-3 to TRBJ2-3, with 10 bases aligning to TRBD1. Per germline, CDR1 SGHNT and CDR2 YENEEA. V trimming: 3 bases; J trimming: 6 bases; junction bases outside the gene matches: 6. The length of the CDR3 is 15 residues.

This chain joins TRBV5-1 and TRBJ2-3; the D is unclear. The length of the CDR3 is 11 residues. The germline CDR1 and CDR2 sequences are SGHRS and YFSETQ. Trimming stripped 0 bases from V and 12 bases from J, with 8 bases between. CDR3 in amino acids: CASSLEGTQYF. The CDR3 DNA is TGCGCCAGCAGCTTGGAGGGTACCCAGTATTTT.

The DNA for the CDR3 is TGTGCCAGCAGCCGACTAGCCCAAGAGACCCAGTACTTC. Its protein is CASSRLAQETQYF. The rearrangement joins TRBV27 to TRBJ2-5; 7 bases fit TRBD2. Germline V gives CDR1 MNHEY, CDR2 SMNVEV (reference sequence). The CDR3 has 13 residues. V trimming: 6 bases; J trimming: 1 base; junction bases outside the gene matches: 2.

The chain couples TRBV5-8 to TRBJ2-5; TRBD1 agrees at 7 bases. V trimming: 4 bases; J trimming: 4 bases; junction bases outside the gene matches: 4. Germline V gene data show CDR1 as SGHTS and CDR2 as YDEGEE. This CDR3 comprises 13 residues. The CDR3 DNA follows: TGTGCCAGCAGCACGGGACAGCGAGAGACCCAGTACTTC. Protein sequence: CASSTGQRETQYF.

The chain is built from TRBV7-2 and TRBJ2-3; D unclear. This CDR3 is built from 13 residues. The V end was cut by 3 bases, the J end by 3 bases, with 7 bases between. In germline, CDR1 is SGHTA, CDR2 FQGNSA. The CDR3 nucleotides read TGTGCCAGCAGCTTTTCCCGTACAGATACGCAGTATTTT. It codes for CASSFSRTDTQYF.

This sequence joins TRBV7-9 and TRBJ2-5, with D maybe TRBD2 (6 bases). This CDR3 comprises 16 residues. Germline CDR1 SEHNR, CDR2 FQNEAQ (reference sequence). Trimming left V 5 bases short and J 4 bases short, with 20 bases between. The CDR3 here is CASSPLGTLGGETQYF. The CDR3 DNA follows: TGTGCCAGCAGCCCCCTCGGGACTCTAGGCGGAGAGACCCAGTACTTC.

The rearrangement uses TRBV2 and TRBJ2-1, with 14 bases identical to TRBD2. The CDR3 length is 15 residues. J gave up 6 bases and V 7 bases, and 5 bases lay outside the gene matches. Germline V CDR1 and CDR2: SNHLY, FYNNEI. DNA of the CDR3: TGTGCCAGCATTCCCGGGACTAGCGGGAGCAATGAGCAGTTCTTC. Its translation is CASIPGTSGSNEQFF.

V is TRBV14 and J is TRBJ2-1; 9 bases align to TRBD2. The germline V gene encodes CDR1 SGHDN and CDR2 FVKESK. Trimming removed 1 base from V and 4 bases from J; junction bases left unmatched: 5. The CDR3 is 16 amino acids. CDR3 loop: CASSQVAGATYNEQFF. CDR3 bases: TGTGCCAGCAGCCAAGTAGCGGGAGCAACTTACAATGAGCAGTTCTTC.

The gene calls are TRBV19 and TRBJ2-7, with a possible D match to TRBD2 (5 bases). Trimming took 2 bases from V and 7 from J, leaving 18 bases between them. CDR1 LNHDA and CDR2 SQIVND come from the germline V gene (reference sequence). This CDR3 has 15 residues. This chain's CDR3 is CASSIRTVSTGEQYF. CDR3 bases: TGTGCCAGTAGTATACGGACGGTATCTACGGGGGAGCAGTACTTC.

The chain is built from TRBV5-6 and TRBJ2-7; D gene uncertain. The germline V and J ends were trimmed by 4 bases and 7 bases, with 9 bases remaining between them. This CDR3 contains 11 residues. The germline V gene has CDR1 SGHDT and CDR2 YYEEEE. The CDR3: CASSIMGEQYF. The CDR3 coding sequence is TGTGCCAGCAGCATAATGGGTGAGCAGTACTTC.

The chain joins TRBV18 to TRBJ1-1; D call uncertain. This CDR3 is built from 15 residues. Germline loops: CDR1 KGHSH, CDR2 LQKENI. V dropped 2 bases and J dropped 5 bases, with 15 bases sitting between them. The CDR3 bases are TGTGCCAGCTCACCAATCCAGCCCCAAGGAACTGAAGCTTTCTTT. This gives the protein CASSPIQPQGTEAFF.

V usage is TRBV6-1 and J usage is TRBJ2-7, with 9 bases fitting TRBD1. CDR3 length: 13 residues. After removal of 6 bases from V and 5 bases from J, the junction contained 5 bases not matched to a gene. The V gene's germline CDR1 is MNHNS and CDR2 SASEGT. CDR3: CASRATGGNEQYF. CDR3 DNA: TGTGCCAGCAGGGCGACAGGGGGGAACGAGCAGTACTTC.

The rearrangement uses TRBV7-9 and TRBJ2-3; possible D gene TRBD2, 6 bases. The V end lost 4 bases, the J end lost 7 bases, and 12 bases lay between the germline ends. Germline lookup yields CDR1 SEHNR and CDR2 FQNEAQ (reference sequence). The CDR3 has 13 residues. DNA for the CDR3: TGTGCCAGCAGCTCAATAGCGGTAAATACGCAGTATTTT. Amino acids: CASSSIAVNTQYF.

The chain carries TRBV6-5 and TRBJ1-1, with TRBD1 matching over 7 bases. This CDR3 region has 15 residues. V was pared by 6 bases and J by 0 bases, with 7 bases of the junction left unmatched. Germline loops: CDR1 MNHEY, CDR2 SVGAGI. The DNA of the CDR3 is TGTGCCAGCAGCTCAATCGGGACAGTGAACACTGAAGCTTTCTTT. Protein: CASSSIGTVNTEAFF.

J is TRBJ2-1 and V is TRBV5-6; D possibly corresponds to TRBD2 (5 bases). Germline V gene sequence: CDR1 SGHDT, CDR2 YYEEEE. V lost 7 bases to trimming and J lost 5 bases, with 19 bases between them. CDR3 length: 15 amino acids. The CDR3 reads CASQRETLRHNEQFF. In nucleotides, the CDR3 is TGTGCCAGCCAGAGGGAGACGTTGAGGCACAATGAGCAGTTCTTC.

In DNA, the CDR3 is TGTGCCAGCAGTGAGATCTCCGGGACAGGGGCCAAAGAGACCCAGTACTTC. It codes for CASSEISGTGAKETQYF. The V call is TRBV2, the J call TRBJ2-5; TRBD1 aligns across 10 bases. V lost 3 bases, J lost 3 bases, and 10 bases stayed unmatched. Germline CDR1 SNHLY, CDR2 FYNNEI. There are 17 residues in the CDR3.

V usage is TRBV6-6 and J usage is TRBJ1-1; D is ambiguous. Germline lookup yields CDR1 MNHNY and CDR2 SVGAGI (reference sequence). The V end was cut by 6 bases, the J end by 5 bases, with 19 bases between. This CDR3 has 15 residues. The DNA of the CDR3 is TGTGCCAGCAGAATTAGTAAGGGTCATGAGACTGAAGCTTTCTTT. Amino acid sequence: CASRISKGHETEAFF.

This clone turned up a few times. This chain joins TRBV6-1 and TRBJ2-3; maybe TRBD1 (6 bases). V shed 11 bases and J shed 4 bases, with 13 bases lying between them. The germline gives CDR1 MNHNS, CDR2 SASEGT. The CDR3 runs to 12 residues. This chain's CDR3 is CASGERPDTQYF. The CDR3 DNA is TGTGCCTCAGGGGAGAGACCAGATACGCAGTATTTT.

The chain uses TRBV6-1 and TRBJ1-5, with D perhaps matching TRBD1 (6 bases). The germline V and J ends were trimmed by 8 bases and 6 bases, with 14 bases remaining between them. The CDR3 is made up of 13 amino acids. Germline-derived CDR1 and CDR2 are MNHNS and SASEGT. CDR3 DNA: TGTGCCAGCTTTAGGGACAAGGGTCAGCCCCAGCATTTT. As protein: CASFRDKGQPQHF.